Listed below are T cell receptor beta chains from one sample, sequenced in a study of control samples from healthy donors and cancer patients. Here immunoSEQ multiplex PCR was the method, and the copy in TCRdb shows in-frame clones only, minus some. This table has about 120,000 clones, approximately 87% appearing once. Sequencing input: blood. The receptors here all came from a man aged 25 to 40 in good health. The CDR3 runs from the conserved cysteine through the conserved F or W. A D gene is named only where the DNA matches it firmly. Some rows have no size entry. The others give once, few or many, or a class for an expanded clone.

v_call	j_call	clone_size	d_call	cdr3_nt	cdr3_aa
TRBV7-2	TRBJ1-1	-	TRBD1	TGTGCCAGCAGCGCTGACAGGGCTACTCCTTTCTTT	CASSADRATPFF
TRBV5-1	TRBJ1-2	-	-	TGCGCCAGCAGCTTGGCGGGGGTCGGGTCCTATGGCTACACCTTC	CASSLAGVGSYGYTF
TRBV7-9	TRBJ1-1	-	-	TGTGCCAGCAGCTTAGGCAGAACAGGAAACACTGAAGCTTTCTTT	CASSLGRTGNTEAFF
TRBV5-1	TRBJ2-3	-	-	TGCGCCAGCAGCCAGTCCTCCACAGATACGCAGTATTTT	CASSQSSTDTQYF
TRBV6-1	TRBJ2-7	few	TRBD2	TGTGCCAGCAGTGATGTGGGTAGCGGGGGCGAGCAGTACTTC	CASSDVGSGGEQYF
TRBV18	TRBJ1-2	-	TRBD1	TGTGCCAGCTCACCGGGGACAGGGATCCGTGGAGGCTACACCTTC	CASSPGTGIRGGYTF
TRBV5-4	TRBJ1-1	once	-	TGTGCCAGCAGCTTGAACCGGGGAAAAGCTTTCTTT	CASSLNRGKAFF
TRBV27	TRBJ1-1	-	-	TGTGCCAGCAGTTCCGGGAGGACTGAAGCTTTCTTT	CASSSGRTEAFF
TRBV4-2	TRBJ1-3	-	-	TGTGCCAGCAGCCAAGAGGTGAGGAGTGGAAACACCATATATTTT	CASSQEVRSGNTIYF
TRBV9	TRBJ1-2	few	-	TGTGCCAGCAGCGCGAAACCAGGGTTTCTTGGCTACACCTTC	CASSAKPGFLGYTF
TRBV7-2	TRBJ1-1	-	TRBD1	TGTGCCAGCAGCCAAGGACAGGGTAGAACTGAAGCTTTCTTT	CASSQGQGRTEAFF
TRBV2	TRBJ1-5	-	-	TGTGCCAGTGGGCAGCCCCAGCATTTT	CASGQPQHF
TRBV7-9	TRBJ2-7	-	-	TGTGCCAGCAGCTTACAAGGGACCCCCTACGAGCAGTACTTC	CASSLQGTPYEQYF
TRBV3-1/TRBV3-2	TRBJ2-7	-	-	TGTGCCAGCAGCCAAGCCGGAGGGGGATACGAGCAGTACTTC	CASSQAGGGYEQYF
TRBV6-5	TRBJ1-5	-	TRBD1	TGTGCCAGCAGCGTCAGGGGGCATAGCAATCAGCCCCAGCATTTT	CASSVRGHSNQPQHF
TRBV12-3/TRBV12-4	TRBJ1-2	-	-	TGTGCCAGCAGGGCTATGGCGAACTATGGCTACACCTTC	CASRAMANYGYTF
TRBV6-6	TRBJ2-1	-	TRBD1	TGTGCCAGCAGTTCCATGACAGGGCTTGTGCACAATGAGCAGTTCTTC	CASSSMTGLVHNEQFF
TRBV6-4	TRBJ2-1	-	TRBD2	TGTGCCAGCAGTCTCAAAACTAGCGGGGTGAATGAGCAGTTCTTC	CASSLKTSGVNEQFF
TRBV3-1/TRBV3-2	TRBJ1-6	-	-	TGTGCCAGCAGCCAAGGGCTAGGGTCGAGTTCACCCCTCCACTTT	CASSQGLGSSSPLHF
TRBV24-1	TRBJ1-5	once	-	TGTGCCACCAGAGAACGAAGCAATCAGCCCCAGCATTTT	CATRERSNQPQHF
TRBV19	TRBJ1-5	once	-	TGTGCCAGTAGTAGAGACAAGGGGGGGCATCAGCCCCAGCATTTT	CASSRDKGGHQPQHF
TRBV30	TRBJ1-1	-	-	TGTGCCTCCTTAGGGGGGCACACTGAAGCTTTCTTT	CASLGGHTEAFF
TRBV29-1	TRBJ2-1	-	TRBD1	TGCAGCGTGTCACAGGGGTCCTACAATGAGCAGTTCTTC	CSVSQGSYNEQFF
TRBV5-5	TRBJ2-6	-	TRBD1	TGTGCCAGCGGTTCAACAGGGGGCGGTGGGGCCAACGTCCTGACTTTC	CASGSTGGGGANVLTF
TRBV11-3	TRBJ1-1	-	-	TGTGCCAGTTCCCGCAGGGGCATGAACACTGAAGCTTTCTTT	CASSRRGMNTEAFF
TRBV6-1	TRBJ1-1	-	-	TGTGCCAGCAGTGAGGGTACGGGTACTGAAGCTTTCTTT	CASSEGTGTEAFF
TRBV25-1	TRBJ1-5	-	-	TGTGCCAGCAGTGAAGGGCTTCAGCCCCAGCATTTT	CASSEGLQPQHF
TRBV5-1	TRBJ1-2	-	TRBD1	TGCGCCAGCAGCCCAGGGGGCAAGGCCTATGGCTACACCTTC	CASSPGGKAYGYTF
TRBV3-1/TRBV3-2	TRBJ1-5	many	-	TGTGCCAGCAGCCTTGACAGGAATCAGCCCCAGCATTTT	CASSLDRNQPQHF
TRBV24-1	TRBJ1-1	-	-	TGTGCCACCAGTGATTCCGGGCGAAAGACTGAAGCTTTCTTT	CATSDSGRKTEAFF
TRBV27	TRBJ2-4	-	-	TGTGCCAGCAAAAAACTGGGATCTGGCAAAAACATTCAGTACTTC	CASKKLGSGKNIQYF
TRBV5-1	TRBJ1-1	-	-	TGCGCCAGCAGCTTGTCTCAGACTAACACTGAAGCTTTCTTT	CASSLSQTNTEAFF
TRBV27	TRBJ2-7	-	TRBD2	TGTGCCAGCAGTTTCCTGGCGGGGGGATACGAGCAGTACTTC	CASSFLAGGYEQYF
TRBV6-2/TRBV6-3	TRBJ2-3	-	TRBD2	TGTGCCAGCAGTTACTCCGCGGGGGACACAGATACGCAGTATTTT	CASSYSAGDTDTQYF
TRBV3-1/TRBV3-2	TRBJ1-1	-	-	TGTGCCAGCAGCCAAGACCAACGGGTGAGGTTAAACACTGAAGCTTTCTTT	CASSQDQRVRLNTEAFF
TRBV5-1	TRBJ1-3	-	-	TGCGCCAGCAGCCCGGCAGGTTCCAGCTCTGGAAACACCATATATTTT	CASSPAGSSSGNTIYF
TRBV6-6	TRBJ1-5	-	-	TGTGCCAGCAGGGGGGGGGATCAGCCCCAGCATTTT	CASRGGDQPQHF
TRBV27	TRBJ1-1	-	TRBD1	TGTGCCAGCAGTCCAGGACAGGGGGCGAGCACTGAAGCTTTCTTT	CASSPGQGASTEAFF
TRBV18	TRBJ1-1	-	TRBD1	TGTGCCAGCTGGGGACAGGGGAGAACTGAAGCTTTCTTT	CASWGQGRTEAFF
TRBV5-1	TRBJ1-1	-	-	TGCGCCAGCAGCTCGCAGTCGATTAAAGATTCTGAAGCTTTCTTT	CASSSQSIKDSEAFF
TRBV5-1	TRBJ1-3	-	TRBD1	TGCGCCAGCAGCGGAGGACAGGGGCCCGGTGGAAACACCATATATTTT	CASSGGQGPGGNTIYF